This T cell receptor (beta chain) was retrieved from a study of cytomegalovirus exposure and HLA in healthy donors. Study results and caveats: Common viral pathogens (according to a later analysis) appeared linked to several of the most significant clusters. In a later analysis, an Asian-associated ancestry cluster reportedly showed fewer N-insertions than the approximately 700-donor mean. Testing in vitro showed a few CMV-associated chains specific for CMV antigens.

Both 60 Vbeta primers and 13 Jbeta primers went into the PCR. Method: immunoSEQ multiplex PCR; TCRdb's copy keeps in-frame clones and lacks some. This table holds approximately 110,000 clones, roughly 74% found once. Donors consisted of healthy bone marrow donors. Germline V lookup: CDR1 SGHRS, CDR2 YFSETQ. The germline V and J ends were trimmed by 4 bases and 1 base, with 12 bases remaining between them. The CDR3 spans 15 residues. Concerning this clone itself: Its specificity is not known.

The source material was PBMCs. The sequence was obtained from a woman in her 50s in good health and CMV-seropositive. V usage is TRBV5-1 and J usage is TRBJ2-4, with D maybe TRBD1 (5 bases). The chain's CDR3 is CASSPLSGAKNIQYF. The CDR3 DNA reads TGCGCCAGCAGCCCTTTATCAGGGGCCAAAAACATTCAGTACTTC.